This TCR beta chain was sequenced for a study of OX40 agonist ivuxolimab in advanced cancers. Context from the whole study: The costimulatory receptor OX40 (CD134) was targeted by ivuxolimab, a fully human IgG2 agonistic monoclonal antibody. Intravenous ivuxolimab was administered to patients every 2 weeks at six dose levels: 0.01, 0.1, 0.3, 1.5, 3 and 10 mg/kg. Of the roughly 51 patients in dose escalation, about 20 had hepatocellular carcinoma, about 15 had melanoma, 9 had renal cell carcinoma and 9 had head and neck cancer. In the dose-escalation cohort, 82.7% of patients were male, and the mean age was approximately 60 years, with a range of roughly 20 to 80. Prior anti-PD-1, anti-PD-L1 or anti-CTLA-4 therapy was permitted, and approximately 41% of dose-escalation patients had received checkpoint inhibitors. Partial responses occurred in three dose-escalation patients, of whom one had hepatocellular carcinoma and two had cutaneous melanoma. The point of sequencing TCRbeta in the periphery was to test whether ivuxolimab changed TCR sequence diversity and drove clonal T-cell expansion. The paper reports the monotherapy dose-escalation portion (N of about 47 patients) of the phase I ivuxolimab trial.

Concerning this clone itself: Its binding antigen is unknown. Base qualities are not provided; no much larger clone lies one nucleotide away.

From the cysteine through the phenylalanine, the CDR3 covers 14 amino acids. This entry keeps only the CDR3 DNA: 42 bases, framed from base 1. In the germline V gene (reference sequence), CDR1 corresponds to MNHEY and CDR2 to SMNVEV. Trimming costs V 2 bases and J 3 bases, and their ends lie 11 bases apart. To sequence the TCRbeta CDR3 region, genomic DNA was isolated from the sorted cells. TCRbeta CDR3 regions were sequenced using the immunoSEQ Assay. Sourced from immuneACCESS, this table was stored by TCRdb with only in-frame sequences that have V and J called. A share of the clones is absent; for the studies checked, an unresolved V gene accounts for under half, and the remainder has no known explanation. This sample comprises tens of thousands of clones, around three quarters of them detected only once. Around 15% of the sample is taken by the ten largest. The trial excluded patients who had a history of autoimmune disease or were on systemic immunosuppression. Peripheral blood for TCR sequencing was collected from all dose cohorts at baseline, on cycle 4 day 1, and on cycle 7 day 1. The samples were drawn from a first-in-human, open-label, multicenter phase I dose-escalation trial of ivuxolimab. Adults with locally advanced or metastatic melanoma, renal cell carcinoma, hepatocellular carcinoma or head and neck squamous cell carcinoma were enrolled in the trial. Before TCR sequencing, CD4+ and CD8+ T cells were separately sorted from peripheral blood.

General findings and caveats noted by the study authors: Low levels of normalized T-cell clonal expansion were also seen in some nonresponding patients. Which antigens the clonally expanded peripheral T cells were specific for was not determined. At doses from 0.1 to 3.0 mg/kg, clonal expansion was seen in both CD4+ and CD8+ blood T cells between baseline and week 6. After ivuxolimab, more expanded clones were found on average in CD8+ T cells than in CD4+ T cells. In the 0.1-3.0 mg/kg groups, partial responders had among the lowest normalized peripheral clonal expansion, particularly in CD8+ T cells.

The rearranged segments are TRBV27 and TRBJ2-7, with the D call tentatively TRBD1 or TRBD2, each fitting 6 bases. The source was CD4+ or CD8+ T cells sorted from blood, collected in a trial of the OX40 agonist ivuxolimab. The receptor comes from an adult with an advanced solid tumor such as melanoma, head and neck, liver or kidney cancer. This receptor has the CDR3 CASSLQQGLYEQYF. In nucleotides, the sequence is TGTGCCAGCAGTTTACAACAGGGACTCTACGAGCAGTACTTC.